This TCR beta chain was captured by sequencing in a study of blood T cell repertoires in COVID-19. The overall study: Samples representing acute and convalescent COVID-19 were sourced from the United States, Italy and Spain. From T cells, B-cell-depleted T cells, or PBMCs came the material, which was cDNA or gDNA.

Original handling: Reference gene primers were amplified, and this amplification served to estimate nucleated cell counts. This table comes from immunoSEQ multiplex PCR, and its TCRdb copy is limited to in-frame clones, with some not included. The V and J calls and clone size come from that table; D and trimming were worked out from the DNA. The sample has 95,000 to 100,000 clones, 70% to 85% seen once. The germline V gene has CDR1 SGHTA and CDR2 FQGNSA. V shed 8 bases and J 5 bases; nucleotides not matched to a gene: 8. The CDR3 loop spans 14 amino acids. The chain is built from TRBV7-2 and TRBJ2-1; TRBD1 agrees at 8 bases. Sequencing was carried out using peripheral blood. The sequence was collected from a woman aged 60 to 75 with acute or convalescent COVID-19. CDR3 sequence: CASGQTGGDNEQFF. The CDR3 bases are TGTGCCAGCGGGCAAACAGGGGGAGACAATGAGCAGTTCTTC.